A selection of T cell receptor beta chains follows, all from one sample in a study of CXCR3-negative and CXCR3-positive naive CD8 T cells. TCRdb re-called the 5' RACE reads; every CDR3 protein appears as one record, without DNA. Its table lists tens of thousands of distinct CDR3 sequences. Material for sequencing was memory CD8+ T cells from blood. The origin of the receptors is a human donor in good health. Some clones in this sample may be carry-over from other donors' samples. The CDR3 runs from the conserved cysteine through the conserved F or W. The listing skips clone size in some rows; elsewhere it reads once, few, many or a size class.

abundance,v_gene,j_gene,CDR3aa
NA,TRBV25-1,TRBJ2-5,CASSRVETQYF
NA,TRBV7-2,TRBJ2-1,CASSFGSGSGREQFF
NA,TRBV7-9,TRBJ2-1,CASSLGLAGVSYNEQFF
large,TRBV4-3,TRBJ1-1,CASSQDRAGYSEAFF
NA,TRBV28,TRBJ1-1,CASTEVGGHTEAFF
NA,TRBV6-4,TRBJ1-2,CASSDSPEGSYGYTF
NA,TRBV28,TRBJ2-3,CASSPGLGGDDTQYF
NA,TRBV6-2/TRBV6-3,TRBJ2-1,CASSRGQDPQDPFF
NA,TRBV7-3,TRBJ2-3,CASSAGGLTDTQYF
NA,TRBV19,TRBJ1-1,CASSMGGPSTEAFF
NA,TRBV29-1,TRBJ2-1,CSVAFPSGDRNEQFF
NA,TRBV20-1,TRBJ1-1,CSAWGDRGNTEAFF
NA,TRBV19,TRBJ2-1,CASSIGGTLYNEQFF
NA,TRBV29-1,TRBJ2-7,CSVEDTLREYNEQYF
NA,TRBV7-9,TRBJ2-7,CASSFPQGYEQYF
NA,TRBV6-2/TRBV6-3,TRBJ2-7,CASSYSRSYEQYF
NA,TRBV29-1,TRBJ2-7,CSVEEAETGEYEQYF
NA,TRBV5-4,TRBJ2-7,CASSLWETQSSYEQYF
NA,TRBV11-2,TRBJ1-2,CASSLYLGKEYGYTF
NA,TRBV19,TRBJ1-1,CASSNGDGGTEAFF